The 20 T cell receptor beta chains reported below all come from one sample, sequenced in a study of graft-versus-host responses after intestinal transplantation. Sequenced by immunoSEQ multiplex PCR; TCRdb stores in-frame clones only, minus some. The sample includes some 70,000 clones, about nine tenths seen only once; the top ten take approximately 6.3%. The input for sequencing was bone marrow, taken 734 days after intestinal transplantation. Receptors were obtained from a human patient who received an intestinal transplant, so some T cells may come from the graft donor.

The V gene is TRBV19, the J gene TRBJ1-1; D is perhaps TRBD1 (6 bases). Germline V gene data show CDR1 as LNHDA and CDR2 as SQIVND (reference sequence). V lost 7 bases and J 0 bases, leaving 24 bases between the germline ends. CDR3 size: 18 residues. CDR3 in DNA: TGTGCCAGTAACCCATTTGGAGAGCCAGGGGATATGAACACTGAAGCTTTCTTT. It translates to CASNPFGEPGDMNTEAFF.

The CDR3 here is CASSWDTEETQYF. In DNA, the CDR3 is TGTGCCAGCAGCTGGGACACCGAAGAGACCCAGTACTTC. V gene TRBV5-5 combines with J gene TRBJ2-5, with a weak D call TRBD1 (6 bases). The CDR3 runs 13 residues. CDR1 and CDR2 (germline): SGHKS, YYEKEE (reference sequence). V was clipped by 3 bases and J by 3 bases, with 9 bases between them.

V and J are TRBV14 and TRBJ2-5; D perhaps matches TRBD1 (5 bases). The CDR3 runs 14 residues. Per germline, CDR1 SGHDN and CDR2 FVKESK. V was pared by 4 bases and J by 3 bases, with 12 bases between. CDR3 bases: TGTGCCAGCAGCCCACAGGAATCGGAAGAGACCCAGTACTTC. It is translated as CASSPQESEETQYF.

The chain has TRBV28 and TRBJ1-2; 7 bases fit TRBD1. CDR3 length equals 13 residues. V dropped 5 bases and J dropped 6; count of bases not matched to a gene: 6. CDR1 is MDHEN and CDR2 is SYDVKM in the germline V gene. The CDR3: CASSLGQKNGYTF. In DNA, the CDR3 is TGTGCCAGCAGTCTGGGACAGAAAAATGGCTACACCTTC.

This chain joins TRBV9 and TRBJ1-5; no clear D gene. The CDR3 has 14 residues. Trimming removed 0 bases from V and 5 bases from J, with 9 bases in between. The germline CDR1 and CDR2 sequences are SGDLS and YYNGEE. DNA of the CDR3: TGTGCCAGCAGCGTAGGACCGGAGGATCAGCCCCAGCATTTT. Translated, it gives CASSVGPEDQPQHF.

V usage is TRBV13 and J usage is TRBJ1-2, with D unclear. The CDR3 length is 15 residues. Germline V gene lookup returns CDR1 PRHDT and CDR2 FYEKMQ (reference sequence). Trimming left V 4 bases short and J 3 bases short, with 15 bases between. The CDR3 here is CASSSTHGLDYGYTF. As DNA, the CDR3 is TGTGCCAGCAGCTCCACACACGGACTCGACTATGGCTACACCTTC.

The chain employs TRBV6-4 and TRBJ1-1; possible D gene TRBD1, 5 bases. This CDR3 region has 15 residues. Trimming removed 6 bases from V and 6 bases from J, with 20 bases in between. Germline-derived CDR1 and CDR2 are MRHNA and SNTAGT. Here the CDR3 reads CASRARDPGVPEAFF. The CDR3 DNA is TGTGCCAGCAGGGCCCGGGACCCCGGGGTCCCTGAAGCTTTCTTT.

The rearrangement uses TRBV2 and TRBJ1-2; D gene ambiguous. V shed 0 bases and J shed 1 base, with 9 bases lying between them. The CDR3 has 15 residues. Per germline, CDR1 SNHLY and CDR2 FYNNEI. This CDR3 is CASSEAGSSNYGYTF. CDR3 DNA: TGTGCCAGCAGTGAAGCCGGTTCCAGTAACTATGGCTACACCTTC.

CDR3 DNA sequence: TGTGCCAGTAGTATGGCGGTAGCGGGGGTTCAGTTCTTC. This translates into CASSMAVAGVQFF. The chain is built from TRBV19 and TRBJ2-1; 9 nucleotides match TRBD2. CDR1 is LNHDA and CDR2 is SQIVND in the germline V gene (reference sequence). The J segment lost 13 bases and the V segment lost 3 bases, leaving 7 bases of the junction unmatched. The CDR3 contains 13 residues.

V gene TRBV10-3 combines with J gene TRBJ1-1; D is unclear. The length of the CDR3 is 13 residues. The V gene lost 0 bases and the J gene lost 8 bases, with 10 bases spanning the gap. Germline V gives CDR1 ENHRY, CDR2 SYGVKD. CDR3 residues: CAISESVTREAFF. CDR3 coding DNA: TGTGCCATCAGTGAGTCGGTTACCCGAGAAGCTTTCTTT.

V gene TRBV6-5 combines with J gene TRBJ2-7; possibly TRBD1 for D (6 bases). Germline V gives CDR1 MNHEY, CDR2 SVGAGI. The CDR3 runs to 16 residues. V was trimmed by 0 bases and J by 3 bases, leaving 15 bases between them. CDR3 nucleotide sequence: TGTGCCAGCAGTTACTCGAAAGATGCAGGGGACTACGAGCAGTACTTC. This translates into CASSYSKDAGDYEQYF.

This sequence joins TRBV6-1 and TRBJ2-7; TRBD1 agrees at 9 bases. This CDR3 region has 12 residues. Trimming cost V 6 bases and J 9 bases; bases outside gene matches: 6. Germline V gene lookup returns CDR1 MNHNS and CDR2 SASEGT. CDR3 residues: CASRYRGRRQYF. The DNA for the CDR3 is TGTGCCAGCAGATACAGGGGGCGAAGGCAGTACTTC.

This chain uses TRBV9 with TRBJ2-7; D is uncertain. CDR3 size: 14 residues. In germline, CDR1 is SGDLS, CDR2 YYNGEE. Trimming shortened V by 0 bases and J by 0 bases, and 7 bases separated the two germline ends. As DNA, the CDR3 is TGTGCCAGCAGCGTAGATAAAAGCTCCTACGAGCAGTACTTC. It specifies CASSVDKSSYEQYF.

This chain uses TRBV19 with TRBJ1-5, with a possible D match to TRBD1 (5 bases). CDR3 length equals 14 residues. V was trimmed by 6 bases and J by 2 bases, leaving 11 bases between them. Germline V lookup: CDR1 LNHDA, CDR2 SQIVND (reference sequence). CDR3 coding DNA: TGTGCCAGTAGCCCCAGGGAAGGCAATCAGCCCCAGCATTTT. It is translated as CASSPREGNQPQHF.

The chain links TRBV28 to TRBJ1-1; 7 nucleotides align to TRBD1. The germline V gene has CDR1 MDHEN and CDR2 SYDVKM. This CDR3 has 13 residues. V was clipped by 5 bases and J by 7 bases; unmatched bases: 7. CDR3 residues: CASSLTGASEAFF. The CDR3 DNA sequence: TGTGCCAGCAGTCTCACAGGGGCCAGTGAAGCTTTCTTT.

CDR3 DNA: TGTGCCAGCAGGGGAAGAGGATCCCCGGAGACCCAGTACTTC. As protein: CASRGRGSPETQYF. The chain carries TRBV4-2 and TRBJ2-5; D unresolved. Trimming stripped 6 bases from V and 5 bases from J, with 16 bases between. Germline lookup yields CDR1 LGHNA and CDR2 YNFKEQ. CDR3 length equals 14 residues.

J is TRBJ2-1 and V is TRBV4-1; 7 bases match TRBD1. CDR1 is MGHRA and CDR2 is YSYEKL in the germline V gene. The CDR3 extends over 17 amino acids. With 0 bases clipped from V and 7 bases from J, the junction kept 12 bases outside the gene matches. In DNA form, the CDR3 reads TGCGCCAGCAGCCAAGATCCGAGCGGCCCCAGGGGGAATGAGCAGTTCTTC. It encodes CASSQDPSGPRGNEQFF.

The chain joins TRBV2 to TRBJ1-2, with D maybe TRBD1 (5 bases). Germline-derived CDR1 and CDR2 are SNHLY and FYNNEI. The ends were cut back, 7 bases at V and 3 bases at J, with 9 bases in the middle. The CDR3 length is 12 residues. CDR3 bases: TGTGCCAGCAAGTCAGGGTACTATGGCTACACCTTC. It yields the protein CASKSGYYGYTF.

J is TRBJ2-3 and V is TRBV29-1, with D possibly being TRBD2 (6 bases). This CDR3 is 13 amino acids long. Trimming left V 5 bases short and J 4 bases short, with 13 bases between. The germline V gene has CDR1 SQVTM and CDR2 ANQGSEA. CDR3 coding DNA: TGCAGCGTTCCAGTGACTAGTTCAGATACGCAGTATTTT. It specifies CSVPVTSSDTQYF.

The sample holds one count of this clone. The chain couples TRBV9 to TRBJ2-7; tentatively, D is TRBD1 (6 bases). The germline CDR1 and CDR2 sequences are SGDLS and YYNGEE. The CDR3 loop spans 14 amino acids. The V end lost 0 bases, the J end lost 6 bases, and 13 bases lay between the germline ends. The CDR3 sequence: CASSVGGRGREQYF. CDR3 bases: TGTGCCAGCAGCGTAGGAGGCAGGGGACGCGAGCAGTACTTC.